The 5 T cell receptor beta chains below all came from one sample that was sequenced in a study of response to subunit inactivated influenza vaccine. TCRdb reanalysed the RT-PCR reads using MiXCR and keeps one entry per CDR3 protein. In the table there are around 850,000 distinct CDR3 sequences, around a sixth of which are singletons. Sequencing was performed on PBMCs from blood, taken 4 to 6 days after vaccination. The receptor source for this set is a man over 45 who received an inactivated influenza vaccine.

The rearrangement joins TRBV20-1 to TRBJ2-2; either TRBD1 or TRBD2 may fit D (5 bases each). Trimming removed 6 bases from V and 0 bases from J, with 11 bases in between. Germline loops: CDR1 DFQATT, CDR2 SNEGSKA (reference sequence). The CDR3 totals 14 residues. Here the CDR3 DNA reads TGCAGTGCCCCCGGGACGTCGAACACCGGGGAGCTGTTTTTT. Translation: CSAPGTSNTGELFF.

The rearrangement joins TRBV12-3 or TRBV12-4 to TRBJ2-7, with 10 bases lining up with TRBD2. J was trimmed by 0 bases and V by 4 bases; bases with no gene match: 6. CDR3 length: 16 amino acids. In nucleotides, the CDR3 is TGTGCCAGCAGTTCTTATCTAGCGGGGGACTCCTACGAGCAGTACTTC. It encodes CASSSYLAGDSYEQYF.

Regarding this clonotype: A read error may explain this, as a much larger clone is one base away. The chain links TRBV5-5 to TRBJ1-5; 7 positions agree with TRBD1. The CDR3 sequence is 15 residues long. CDR1 and CDR2 (germline): SGHKS, YYEKEE (reference sequence). J gave up 0 bases and V 9 bases, and 9 bases lay outside the gene matches. CDR3 in DNA: TGTGCCATCAGGCTGACAGGGAGTAGCAATCAGCCCCAGCATTTT. It specifies CAIRLTGSSNQPQHF.

This clonotype was detected a few times. The chain carries TRBV20-1 and TRBJ2-2; D ambiguous. The CDR3 contains 14 residues. Trimming pared 0 bases from V and 4 bases from J, leaving 9 bases between. Germline V gene data show CDR1 as DFQATT and CDR2 as SNEGSKA (reference sequence). CDR3 loop: CSARDGWSTGELFF. CDR3 bases: TGCAGTGCTAGAGATGGGTGGTCCACCGGGGAGCTGTTTTTT.

The sample holds a few counts of this clonotype. J is TRBJ2-7 and V is TRBV12-3 or TRBV12-4, with 10 bases lining up with TRBD1. V was clipped by 4 bases and J by 4 bases; unmatched bases: 4. The CDR3 covers 14 residues. The CDR3: CASSSGDRGYEQYF. The CDR3 nucleotides read TGTGCCAGCAGTTCCGGGGACAGGGGTTACGAGCAGTACTTC.